This T cell receptor (beta chain) comes out of a study of cytomegalovirus exposure and HLA in healthy donors. Study-wide background: An earlier analysis found 100 million or so unique TCR beta sequences from 150 million to 200 million T cells. Whole-study findings and limits: A few CMV-associated chains proved CMV antigen-specific in vitro. Across HLA loci, a later analysis found differing TCR association rates, with DRB1 most and HLA-C fewest.

Comment on this clone: Antigen: not known.

V lost 0 bases and J lost 4, with 16 bases in between. Germline lookup yields CDR1 SGHRS and CDR2 YFSETQ. This CDR3 contains 16 residues. The primer mix had 60 Vbeta and 13 Jbeta primers. Clones were sequenced by immunoSEQ multiplex PCR, and TCRdb holds only the in-frame ones, with some missing. Of about 130,000 clones listed, over 75% are singletons. This receptor was obtained from a male donor in good health and CMV-seropositive. V is TRBV5-1 and J is TRBJ1-1, with D possibly matching TRBD1 (6 bases). Source material: PBMCs. As DNA, the CDR3 is TGCGCCAGCAGCTTGGGCCCGGGGGGCGAGGTCACTGAAGCTTTCTTT. Amino acids: CASSLGPGGEVTEAFF. Filled out from reference TRBV5-1 and TRBJ1-1, the complete variable domain reads KAGVTQTPRYLIKTRGQQVTLSCSPISGHRSVSWYQQTPGQGLQFLFEYFSETQRNKGNFPGRFSGRQFSNSRSEMNVSTLELGDSALYLCASSLGPGGEVTEAFFGQGTRLTVV.